This T cell receptor beta chain was sequenced for a study of beta chain features in type 1 diabetes. Notes on the study in general: Shorter TCRB CDR3s, moderately but significantly so, marked every one of the four CD4+ subsets in Type 1 diabetes patients.

As to this clone: The antigen remains undetermined.

V lost 2 bases and J 0 bases, leaving 11 bases between the germline ends. Germline CDR1 is MNHNY and CDR2 is SVGAGI (reference sequence). This CDR3 is 16 amino acids long. Reverse transcribing all isolated RNA meant expressed TCRB transcripts were sequenced. The assay was immunoSEQ multiplex PCR, and TCRdb's table has in-frame clones only and misses some. The repertoire has roughly 50,000 clones, approximately 40% of them found once; the top ten carry less than 0.15%. The sample was stem cell memory CD4+ T cells from blood. The clonotype originates from a man aged 25-40 years with type 1 diabetes. The chain recombines TRBV6-6 with TRBJ1-5, with D perhaps TRBD1 (5 bases). The CDR3 region is CASSYSRDYSNQPQHF. As DNA, the CDR3 is TGTGCCAGCAGTTACAGTCGGGACTATAGCAATCAGCCCCAGCATTTT.